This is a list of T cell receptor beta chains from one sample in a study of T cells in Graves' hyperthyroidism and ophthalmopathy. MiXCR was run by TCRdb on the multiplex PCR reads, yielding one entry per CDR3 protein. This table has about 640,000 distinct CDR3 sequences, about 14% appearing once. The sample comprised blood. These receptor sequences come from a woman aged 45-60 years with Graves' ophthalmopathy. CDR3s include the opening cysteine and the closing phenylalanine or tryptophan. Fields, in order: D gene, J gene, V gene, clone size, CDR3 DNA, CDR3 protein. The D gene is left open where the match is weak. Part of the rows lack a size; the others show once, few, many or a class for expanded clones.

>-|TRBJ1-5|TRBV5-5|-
TGTGCCAGCAGCTTGGGGAACAGGATTTACAATCAGCCCCAGCATTTT
CASSLGNRIYNQPQHF
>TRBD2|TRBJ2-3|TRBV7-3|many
TGTGCCAGCAGCATTGTAGCGGGAGGTAGTGCAGATACGCAGTATTTT
CASSIVAGGSADTQYF
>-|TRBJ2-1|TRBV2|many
TGTGCCAGCAGTGCTACTTGGAATGAGCAGTTCTTC
CASSATWNEQFF
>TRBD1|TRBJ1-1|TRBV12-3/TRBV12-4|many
TGTGCCAGCAGTCCCGGGACAGGGGCAATGAACACTGAAGCTTTCTTT
CASSPGTGAMNTEAFF
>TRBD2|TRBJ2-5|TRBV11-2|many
TGTGCCAGCAGCTCGCGGACTAGCGGGAGGATGAGGGAGACCCAGTACTTC
CASSSRTSGRMRETQYF
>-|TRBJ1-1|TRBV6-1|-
TGTGCCAGCAGCACCCCCGGGGGGGGGGGCACTGAAGCTTTCTTT
CASSTPGGGGTEAFF
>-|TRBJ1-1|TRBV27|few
TGTGCCAGCAGTTTAAGTCAGGGGTTGGATCAAGCTTTCTTT
CASSLSQGLDQAFF
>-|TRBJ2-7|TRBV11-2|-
TGTGCCAGCAGCCCCCGGTCGAGTGTTTGGTACGAGCAGTACTTC
CASSPRSSVWYEQYF
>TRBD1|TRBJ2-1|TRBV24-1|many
TGTGCCACCAGTGATTTGCAGGGACAGGGTTACAATGAGCAGTTCTTC
CATSDLQGQGYNEQFF
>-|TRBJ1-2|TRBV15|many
TGTGCCACCAGCAGAGTTATTGGGACTCTTGGCTACACCTTC
CATSRVIGTLGYTF
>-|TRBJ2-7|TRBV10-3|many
TGTGCCATCAGTGAGGTACGGCTGCTCGAGCAGTACTTC
CAISEVRLLEQYF
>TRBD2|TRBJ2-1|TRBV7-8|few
TGTGCCAGCAGCTTGATGTCTAGCGGCCTCTACAATGAGCAGTTCTTC
CASSLMSSGLYNEQFF
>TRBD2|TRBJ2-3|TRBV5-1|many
TGCGCCAGCAGCTTGGCTCCTAGCGGAGGCGCAGATACGCAGTATTTT
CASSLAPSGGADTQYF
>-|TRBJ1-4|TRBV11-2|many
TGTGCCAGCAGCTTAGATCAGTCCGCTGGAGGGTCTAATGAAAAACTGTTTTTT
CASSLDQSAGGSNEKLFF
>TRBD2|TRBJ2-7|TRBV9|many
TGTGCCAGCAGCGTAGATCCGGGAGGGAGGTACGAGCAGTACTTC
CASSVDPGGRYEQYF
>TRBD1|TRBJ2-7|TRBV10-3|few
TGTGCCATCATGGGGACAGACTACGAGCAGTACTTC
CAIMGTDYEQYF